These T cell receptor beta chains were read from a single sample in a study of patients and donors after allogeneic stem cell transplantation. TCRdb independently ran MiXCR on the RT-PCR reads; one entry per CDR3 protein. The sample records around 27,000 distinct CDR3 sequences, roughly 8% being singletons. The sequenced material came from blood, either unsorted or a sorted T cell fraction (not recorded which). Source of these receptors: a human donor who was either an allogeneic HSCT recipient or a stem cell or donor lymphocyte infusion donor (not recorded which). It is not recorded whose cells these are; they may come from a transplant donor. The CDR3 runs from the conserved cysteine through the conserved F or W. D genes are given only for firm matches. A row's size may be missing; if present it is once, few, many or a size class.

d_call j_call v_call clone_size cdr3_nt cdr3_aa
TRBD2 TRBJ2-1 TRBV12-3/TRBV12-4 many TGTGCCAGCAGCCCAGGAGCGGGAACGTTGAATGAGCAGTTCTTC CASSPGAGTLNEQFF
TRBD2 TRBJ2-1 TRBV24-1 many TGTGCCACCAGTGATCCTAGAAGACTAGCGGGAGGCAATGAGCAGTTCTTC CATSDPRRLAGGNEQFF
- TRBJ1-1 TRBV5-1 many TGCGCCAGCAGCTGGGACGGAGATTTTGAAGCTTTCTTT CASSWDGDFEAFF
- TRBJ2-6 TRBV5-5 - TGTGCCAGCAGCTTGAGGGCCGGGGCCAACGTCCTGACTTTC CASSLRAGANVLTF
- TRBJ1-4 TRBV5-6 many TGTGCCAGCAGCATCCCAACTAATGAAAAACTGTTTTTT CASSIPTNEKLFF
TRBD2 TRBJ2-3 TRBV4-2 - TGTGCCAGCAGCCCAGAGGCGGGGGTCGCTAGCACAGATACGCAGTATTTT CASSPEAGVASTDTQYF
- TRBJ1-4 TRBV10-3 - TGTGCCACGGGCCCCCGGGGCAGGGTGGATAATGAAAAACTGTTTTTT CATGPRGRVDNEKLFF
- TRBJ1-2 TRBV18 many TGTGCCAGCTCCGTAACAGGGCCTCCTCACTATGGCTACACCTTC CASSVTGPPHYGYTF
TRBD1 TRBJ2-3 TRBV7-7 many TGTGCCAGCAGTAATGGACAGGGCCCCACAGATACGCAGTATTTT CASSNGQGPTDTQYF
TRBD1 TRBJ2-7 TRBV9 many TGTGCCAGCAGCTCCGACAGGGGGCGCGAGCAGTACTTC CASSSDRGREQYF
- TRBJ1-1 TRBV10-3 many TGTGCCATCAGTGATCCAAATGAAAGTGAAGCTTTCTTT CAISDPNESEAFF
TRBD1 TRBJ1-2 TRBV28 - TGTGCCAGCACTATTATAGGACAGGGGGGGACTAACTATGGCTACACCTTC CASTIIGQGGTNYGYTF
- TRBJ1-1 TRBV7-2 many TGTGCCAGCAGCTTACTATTTACTGAAGCTTTCTTT CASSLLFTEAFF
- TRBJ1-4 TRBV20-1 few TGCAGTGCTAGAGATAGGAGTACAACTAATGAAAAACTGTTTTTT CSARDRSTTNEKLFF
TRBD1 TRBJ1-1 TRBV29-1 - TGCAGCGCCCAGGGACAGGGGGAGGCTGAAGCTTTCTTT CSAQGQGEAEAFF
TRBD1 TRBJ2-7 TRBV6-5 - TGTGCCAGCAGACAGGGGGCGCGAGAGCAGTACTTC CASRQGAREQYF
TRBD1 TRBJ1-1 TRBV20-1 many TGCAGTGCCGCTACCGGGACAGGGGGCACTGAAGCTTTCTTT CSAATGTGGTEAFF
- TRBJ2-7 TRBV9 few TGTGCCAGCAGCGTCGGTTTTTCCTACGAGCAGTACTTC CASSVGFSYEQYF
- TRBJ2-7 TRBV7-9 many TGTGCCAGCAGCTTAAGAGCAGGCGAGCAGTACTTC CASSLRAGEQYF
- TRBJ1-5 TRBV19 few TGTGCCAGTAGTATAGGGGTCAGAGAACCCCTGCCCCAGCATTTT CASSIGVREPLPQHF
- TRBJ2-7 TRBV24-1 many TGTGCCACCAGTGATCCGACACAGGGGAGGGAGCAGTACTTC CATSDPTQGREQYF
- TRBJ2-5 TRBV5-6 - TGTGCCAGCAGCTTGGTTTGGACAGCTCAAGAGACCCAGTACTTC CASSLVWTAQETQYF